The 18 T cell receptor beta chains presented below share a single source sample, sequenced in a study of blood T cell repertoires in COVID-19. Repertoires were generated with immunoSEQ multiplex PCR, while TCRdb's copy carries only in-frame clones and drops some. The sample lists fewer than 120,000 clones; almost 80% were seen once. Sequences were obtained from peripheral blood. All receptors come from a woman aged 80 or over with active or convalescent COVID-19.

V and J are TRBV6-2 or TRBV6-3 and TRBJ2-3, with 9 positions matching TRBD2. Germline V gene data show CDR1 as MNHEY and CDR2 as SVGEGT. V dropped 8 bases and J dropped 2; count of bases not matched to a gene: 11. This CDR3 spans 16 amino acids. This chain's CDR3 is CASGRDSGSDTDTQYF. Here the CDR3 DNA reads TGTGCCAGCGGCCGCGATAGCGGGAGTGACACAGATACGCAGTATTTT.

This rearrangement joins TRBV7-3 to TRBJ2-7, with D perhaps TRBD2 (5 bases). V was trimmed by 5 bases and J by 8 bases, leaving 19 bases between them. Germline CDR1 is SGHTA and CDR2 is FQGTGA. The CDR3 is 14 residues long. DNA of the CDR3: TGTGCCAGCAGCCGAGGAAGCGGAGGTGATCAGCAGTACTTC. Its protein is CASSRGSGGDQQYF.

The chain carries TRBV29-1 and TRBJ2-7; 8 bases fit TRBD1. Trimming removed 1 base from V and 4 bases from J; junction bases left unmatched: 6. This CDR3 contains 14 residues. Per germline, CDR1 SQVTM and CDR2 ANQGSEA. CDR3 nucleotides: TGCAGCGTTGAAGGCCAGGGGGCGGATTACGAGCAGTACTTC. Residues: CSVEGQGADYEQYF.

The CDR3 sequence is CASTQGAGHYNEQFF. The CDR3 bases are TGTGCCAGCACCCAAGGAGCAGGACACTACAATGAGCAGTTCTTC. The gene calls are TRBV7-8 and TRBJ2-1, with D perhaps TRBD1 (5 bases). V was trimmed by 7 bases and J by 3 bases, leaving 16 bases between them. The germline V gene encodes CDR1 SGHVS and CDR2 FQNEAQ. The CDR3 is 15 amino acids.

V gene TRBV7-2 combines with J gene TRBJ2-1, with 7 bases identical to TRBD1. Germline V gene sequence: CDR1 SGHTA, CDR2 FQGNSA. With V trimmed by 6 bases and J by 2 bases, 10 bases remained unmatched. There are 16 residues in the CDR3. The CDR3 sequence is CASSSLRGSAYNEQFF. The CDR3 nucleotides read TGTGCCAGCAGTTCCCTCAGGGGGAGTGCCTACAATGAGCAGTTCTTC.

The chain joins TRBV7-3 to TRBJ2-1; 14 positions agree with TRBD2. V gave up 5 bases and J gave up 6 bases; unmatched junction bases: 6. The CDR3 loop spans 16 amino acids. Germline V gene lookup returns CDR1 SGHTA and CDR2 FQGTGA. CDR3 amino acids: CASSPVGLAGANEQFF. CDR3 bases: TGTGCCAGCAGCCCTGTGGGACTAGCGGGAGCCAATGAGCAGTTCTTC. Together with reference TRBV7-3 and TRBJ2-1, the CDR3 gives the full variable domain: GAGVSQTPSNKVTEKGKYVELRCDPISGHTALYWYRQSLGQGPEFLIYFQGTGAADDSGLPNDRFFAVRPEGSVSTLKIQRTERGDSAVYLCASSPVGLAGANEQFFGPGTRLTVL.

CDR3 sequence: CASSIGHFNQPQHF. In DNA form, the CDR3 reads TGTGCCAGTAGTATAGGACATTTCAATCAGCCCCAGCATTTT. The chain uses TRBV19 and TRBJ1-5; unclear D gene. Germline assignment: CDR1 LNHDA and CDR2 SQIVND (reference sequence). The CDR3 is made up of 14 amino acids. V dropped 1 base and J dropped 3 bases, with 7 bases sitting between them. The whole variable domain, filled in from reference TRBV19 and TRBJ1-5, reads DGGITQSPKYLFRKEGQNVTLSCEQNLNHDAMYWYRQDPGQGLRLIYYSQIVNDFQKGDIAEGYSVSREKKESFPLTVTSAQKNPTAFYLCASSIGHFNQPQHFGDGTRLSIL.

The chain has TRBV29-1 and TRBJ1-4; D possibly corresponds to TRBD1 (6 bases). Trimming took 6 bases from V and 16 from J, leaving 24 bases between them. Germline values: CDR1 SQVTM, CDR2 ANQGSEA. The CDR3 runs 13 residues. DNA for the CDR3: TGCAGCGTCGACCCAGCCATAACAGGGACCCAGTTTTTT. Its translation: CSVDPAITGTQFF.

The chain joins TRBV11-2 to TRBJ1-1; D may be TRBD1 (6 bases). The ends were cut back, 5 bases at V and 4 bases at J, with 17 bases in the middle. CDR3 length equals 15 residues. The V gene's germline CDR1 is SGHAT and CDR2 FQNNGV. For the CDR3, the DNA is TGTGCCAGCAGCCGGGGACAACCGAGGACCACTGAAGCTTTCTTT. Translated, it gives CASSRGQPRTTEAFF. The full variable domain, rest sourced from reference TRBV11-2 and TRBJ1-1, is EAGVAQSPRYKIIEKRQSVAFWCNPISGHATLYWYQQILGQGPKLLIQFQNNGVVDDSQLPKDRFSAERLKGVDSTLKIQPAKLEDSAVYLCASSRGQPRTTEAFFGQGTRLTVV.

This clone was recorded once. The genes are TRBV2 and TRBJ2-1; TRBD2 agrees at 14 bases. The trim removed 5 bases at V and 10 bases at J, leaving 22 bases unmatched. The CDR3 consists of 20 residues. Germline V CDR1 and CDR2: SNHLY, FYNNEI. CDR3 in amino acids: CASSSTGTSGRMGIFWEQFF. The DNA for the CDR3 is TGTGCCAGCAGTTCTACCGGGACTAGCGGGAGAATGGGGATTTTCTGGGAGCAGTTCTTC.

The chain carries TRBV19 and TRBJ2-5, with 9 bases matching TRBD1. CDR1 and CDR2 (germline): LNHDA, SQIVND (reference sequence). Trimming took 5 bases from V and 4 from J; bases not matched to a gene: 14. This CDR3 has 17 amino acids. The CDR3 DNA sequence: TGTGCCAGTAGTCCTCCCCCGGGGGACAGGGTAGTAGAGACCCAGTACTTC. Amino acids: CASSPPPGDRVVETQYF.

The CDR3 nucleotides read TGTGCCAGCACACAGGCCCCTGAGGCCAACGTCCTGACTTTC. Its translation is CASTQAPEANVLTF. The chain has TRBV28 and TRBJ2-6, with D possibly being TRBD1 (5 bases). The CDR3 consists of 14 residues. CDR1 and CDR2 from the germline V gene are MDHEN and SYDVKM. V lost 7 bases and J lost 6, with 13 bases in between.

V and J are TRBV3-1 (or the pseudogene TRBV3-2) and TRBJ1-5; no clear D gene. This CDR3 contains 12 residues. The V gene's germline CDR1 is LGHDT and CDR2 YNNKEL (reference sequence). V was trimmed by 11 bases and J by 6 bases, leaving 14 bases between them. CDR3 DNA: TGTGCCGACAATGGGTTTGGTCAGCCCCAGCATTTT. This gives the protein CADNGFGQPQHF.

This clone has a single count. Other DNA sequences in the same sample also yield this CDR3. The chain is built from TRBV7-2 and TRBJ1-1, with 7 bases fitting TRBD1. The CDR3 totals 13 residues. The germline V gene has CDR1 SGHTA and CDR2 FQGNSA. The ends lost 2 bases at V and 5 bases at J; junction bases unmatched: 2. The CDR3 reads CASSLRQGTEAFF. The CDR3 bases are TGTGCCAGCAGCTTAAGACAGGGAACTGAAGCTTTCTTT.

The genes are TRBV18 and TRBJ2-1; 10 nucleotides match TRBD2. CDR1 KGHSH and CDR2 LQKENI come from the germline V gene. This CDR3 has 15 amino acids. V shed 5 bases and J 3 bases; nucleotides not matched to a gene: 4. The CDR3 sequence is CASSRTSGNYNEQFF. As DNA, the CDR3 is TGTGCCAGCTCAAGGACTAGCGGAAACTACAATGAGCAGTTCTTC.

This clone was recorded a few times. This sequence joins TRBV18 and TRBJ2-3; 8 bases match TRBD1. The CDR3 length is 16 residues. V was clipped by 3 bases and J by 2 bases; unmatched bases: 7. Germline CDR1 KGHSH, CDR2 LQKENI. The CDR3 loop reads CASSPPGQAYTDTQYF. The CDR3 nucleotides are TGTGCCAGCTCACCGCCGGGACAGGCCTACACAGATACGCAGTATTTT.

A few counts support this clone. The rearrangement uses TRBV6-2 or TRBV6-3 and TRBJ1-5; D gene unclear. CDR3 size: 16 residues. The germline V gene encodes CDR1 MNHEY and CDR2 SVGEGT. Trimming stripped 2 bases from V and 1 base from J, with 12 bases between. CDR3 DNA sequence: TGTGCCAGCAGTTACCGGGGTATGTCAAGCAATCAGCCCCAGCATTTT. It encodes CASSYRGMSSNQPQHF.

The rearrangement uses TRBV5-4 and TRBJ2-1; TRBD2 agrees at 10 bases. The ends lost 0 bases at V and 6 bases at J; junction bases unmatched: 6. This CDR3 spans 16 amino acids. Germline values: CDR1 SGHNT, CDR2 YYREEE (reference sequence). The chain's CDR3 is CASSLDQLAGSNEQFF. In DNA, the CDR3 is TGTGCCAGCAGCTTGGATCAACTAGCGGGAAGCAATGAGCAGTTCTTC.